This T cell receptor (beta chain) was documented in a study of T cells in tumors after PD-1 blockade. Study as a whole: During anti-PD-1 treatment, some patients continued daily vismodegib 150 mg. Blood samples averaged around 100,000 templates (range about 21,000-257,772) and fewer than 45,000 unique clonotypes.

Profiling relied on immunoSEQ multiplex PCR, and the TCRdb table lists in-frame clones only, not all of them. Of roughly 15,000 clones detected, roughly four fifths appear once; the ten largest clones hold about 25%. The CDR3 spans 15 residues. V was cut by 3 bases and J by 7 bases, with 18 bases left in between. Germline values: CDR1 LNHDA, CDR2 SQIVND (reference sequence). The chain recombines TRBV19 with TRBJ1-1; TRBD1 is a possible D gene (5 bases). Sequencing was performed on PBMCs, taken after anti-PD-1 treatment. This sequence originates from a human donor with basal cell carcinoma. CDR3 in amino acids: CASSILRAYPNEAFF. The CDR3 DNA follows: TGTGCCAGTAGTATCCTCAGGGCCTACCCCAATGAAGCTTTCTTT.